The source of this TCR beta chain is a study of radiation and T cells in renal cell carcinoma (dated by TCRdb to the early 2020s). For the wider study: Samples came from a clinical trial, in which primary renal cell carcinomas received 15 Gy stereotactic body radiation therapy followed by nephrectomy 4 weeks later. In total, fewer than 55 samples underwent TCR beta sequencing: approximately 26 tumors plus 27 peripheral blood samples. Across all 50 or so samples, 4,016,671 unique CDR3 nucleotide sequences, encoding roughly 2,600,000 unique CDR3 amino acid sequences, were identified.

The time point label for this specimen denotes: baseline pretreatment blood. This specimen's treatment or condition label, interpreted: 15 Gy SBRT to primary tumor, nephrectomy 4 weeks later. To follow tumor-enriched clonotypes, peripheral blood was collected serially from radiation-treated patients at baseline and again at 2 weeks and 4 weeks after SBRT. Every patient had renal cell carcinoma of clear cell pathology. Genomic DNA for TCR sequencing was prepared using the QIAamp DNA Blood Mini Kit (Qiagen). The analyses included only samples that passed all quality control checks. Summary of the overall study and its limitations: Tracking of blood repertoire dynamics stopped at three to five weeks after treatment, with no follow-up past that point. Effects of radiation dose or scheduling on the TCR repertoire could not be addressed with the single-armed trial design. Because no pretreatment tumor biopsies were available, whether clonotypes were present in the tumor at baseline could not be determined. In blood, the top tumor clonotypes increased between baseline and 2 weeks post-radiation and then shrank by 4 weeks, which suggests that tumor-resident clones expanded only transiently.

The immunoSEQ kit was used, according to the manufacturer's recommendations, to generate TCR beta libraries from genomic DNA. To prepare the libraries, a first multiplex PCR with proprietary primers was run, followed by a second PCR that added unique barcodes, and a bead cleanup was done after each round. Each sample batch included a kit-provided positive control reaction and a negative control reaction. The final libraries underwent checking on an Agilent 4200 TapeStation D1000 ScreenTape, volumetric pooling, and quantification by qPCR. Sequencing was performed on an Illumina NextSeq500 with a MidOutput 150-cycle cartridge, and 156 Read1 and 15 Index1 cycles were run with kit custom primers. The pooled library was loaded at 0.8 to 1 pM, and approximately 18% PhiX control was spiked in. The authors processed their data as follows. Vendor-processed data were analyzed in R, and a clonotype was defined as all T cells sharing the same CDR3 nucleotide sequence. In the clone abundance analyses, frequencies were normalized to the 10,000 most abundant clones in each sample. Public T cell clones, averaging fewer than five per sample, were removed before analysis. A difference in abundance of at least 32-fold between compartments was used to define tumor-enriched and baseline blood-enriched clonotypes. A beta-binomial differential abundance model was used to identify clonotypes that expanded or contracted between blood time points. Tumor-blood repertoire similarity was measured with the Baroni-Urbani and Buser coefficient, and groups were compared using two-tailed Wilcoxon tests in R. Sourced from immuneACCESS, this table was stored by TCRdb with only in-frame sequences that have V and J called. A share of the clones is absent; for the studies checked, an unresolved V gene accounts for under half, and the remainder has no known explanation. The V and J calls and the clone size are those of that table, but D and trimming were determined from the DNA. This sample lists roughly 53,000 clones; 75% to 85% were detected once. The ten largest clones take up about a third of the sample.

Inclusive of the bounding cysteine and phenylalanine, the CDR3 is 13 residues long. CDR3 DNA is the only sequence kept; it has 39 bases, read in frame from the first base. From a lookup of the germline V gene (reference sequence), CDR1 and CDR2 are LNHDA and SQIVND. Relative to germline, V is missing 4 bases and J is missing 3 bases, with 1 base of the junction outside any gene match. This clone was picked up a small number of times. It has no known antigen specificity. Nothing much larger sits one base from this clone, and base qualities are not available. The sequence links TRBV19 to TRBJ1-2; 8 bases in between match TRBD1. This TCR was recovered from a woman in her 70s with renal cell carcinoma. Sample: blood, taken from a patient whose treatment included radiotherapy and nephrectomy. The CDR3 region has the sequence CASSRGQDYGYTF. In nucleotides, the sequence is TGTGCCAGTAGTAGGGGACAGGACTATGGCTACACCTTC.